Below, 29 T cell receptor beta chains from the same sample are listed, as sequenced in a study of beta chain features in type 1 diabetes. Expressed TCRB transcripts were sequenced because the isolated RNA had all been reverse transcribed beforehand. Using immunoSEQ multiplex PCR, the repertoire was profiled, and TCRdb retains in-frame clones only, with some absent. Among more than 250,000 clones listed, approximately 25% were seen once. Their specific antigens are unknown. Findings and caveats of the study: Patients with Type 1 diabetes showed moderately but significantly shorter TCRB CDR3s in all four CD4+ subsets.

Source material: naive CD4+ T cells from blood. These receptor sequences come from a woman in her twenties or thirties with type 1 diabetes.

This clone was picked up a small number of times. V gene TRBV30 combines with J gene TRBJ2-1; 12 bases line up with TRBD2. V lost 5 bases and J lost 7; bases outside the gene matches: 6. Germline V gene lookup returns CDR1 GTSNPN and CDR2 SVGIG (reference sequence). The length of the CDR3 is 14 residues. The CDR3 nucleotides read TGTGCCTGGCGACTAGCGGGAGCCGGGAATGAGCAGTTCTTC. This sequence encodes CAWRLAGAGNEQFF.

The rearrangement uses TRBV13 and TRBJ2-2, with TRBD2 identical over 13 bases. Germline CDR1 is PRHDT and CDR2 is FYEKMQ (reference sequence). Trimming at V came to 5 bases and at J to 7 bases, leaving 7 bases not matched to a gene. The CDR3 length is 16 residues. In nucleotides, the CDR3 is TGTGCCAGCAGCATAACTAGCGGGAGGGCCGTCGGGGAGCTGTTTTTT. It specifies CASSITSGRAVGELFF.

With regard to this clone: Other DNA sequences within the sample encode an identical CDR3. The CDR3 loop reads CASSSGTGELFF. In nucleotides, the CDR3 is TGTGCCAGCAGCTCCGGCACCGGGGAGCTGTTTTTT. The rearrangement joins TRBV7-9 to TRBJ2-2; D is unresolved. V lost 4 bases to trimming and J lost 4 bases, with 4 bases between them. This CDR3 has 12 residues. Germline CDR1 and CDR2: SEHNR and FQNEAQ (reference sequence).

V is TRBV7-3 and J is TRBJ2-3, with TRBD2 matching 9 bases. This CDR3 comprises 14 residues. The germline gives CDR1 SGHTA, CDR2 FQGTGA. Losses at the gene ends were 5 bases for V and 5 bases for J; bases not matched to a gene: 5. CDR3 nucleotides: TGTGCCAGCAGCCCAGCAGCGGGAGGAGATACGCAGTATTTT. This sequence encodes CASSPAAGGDTQYF.

This clone was seen a few times. This chain links TRBV7-9 with TRBJ2-1; the D is unclear. The CDR3 loop spans 15 amino acids. Per germline, CDR1 SEHNR and CDR2 FQNEAQ (reference sequence). V lost 5 bases to trimming and J lost 0 bases, with 11 bases between them. The CDR3 nucleotides read TGTGCCAGCAGCCCCCCGGTGAGCTCCTACAATGAGCAGTTCTTC. The encoded protein is CASSPPVSSYNEQFF.

The V call is TRBV7-6, the J call TRBJ1-1; D gene uncertain. Germline V gene data show CDR1 as SGHVS and CDR2 as FNYEAQ. This CDR3 contains 14 residues. The V gene lost 1 base and the J gene lost 1 base, with 7 bases spanning the gap. This CDR3 is CASSLDVRNTEAFF. CDR3 in DNA: TGTGCCAGCAGCTTAGACGTCAGGAACACTGAAGCTTTCTTT.

On this clone: The same CDR3 is also encoded by other DNA sequences in this sample. The chain joins TRBV28 to TRBJ1-2; 7 bases map to TRBD1. The V segment lost 6 bases and the J segment 2 bases; nucleotides outside the gene matches: 3. Germline CDR1 is MDHEN and CDR2 is SYDVKM. The CDR3 is 13 residues long. CDR3 in amino acids: CASSLGQNYGYTF. CDR3 DNA: TGTGCCAGCAGCCTGGGACAGAACTATGGCTACACCTTC.

The CDR3 reads CAAEGLGYEQYF. The CDR3 DNA is TGTGCCGCGGAGGGACTCGGGTACGAGCAGTACTTC. The J gene is TRBJ2-7, the V gene TRBV28; perhaps TRBD2 as D (6 bases). The germline V gene has CDR1 MDHEN and CDR2 SYDVKM. The germline V and J ends were trimmed by 11 bases and 4 bases, with 15 bases remaining between them. The CDR3 length is 12 residues.

The chain couples TRBV29-1 to TRBJ2-1; 14 positions agree with TRBD2. V trimming: 6 bases; J trimming: 15 bases; junction bases outside the gene matches: 10. The CDR3 covers 13 residues. Germline V gene lookup returns CDR1 SQVTM and CDR2 ANQGSEA. The CDR3 is CSVTEGLAGAVFF. CDR3 nucleotides: TGCAGCGTCACCGAGGGACTAGCGGGAGCGGTGTTCTTC.

This clone was seen more than once but under ten times. The chain combines TRBV14 with TRBJ2-7; TRBD2 matches at 7 bases. Germline assignment: CDR1 SGHDN and CDR2 FVKESK. The CDR3 has 15 amino acids. Unmatched junction bases numbered 7, after V lost 0 bases and J lost 5 bases. The CDR3 nucleotides read TGTGCCAGCAGCCAAGAGTGGCGGGAGAGTAACGAGCAGTACTTC. Encoded protein: CASSQEWRESNEQYF.

This sequence joins TRBV28 and TRBJ1-1, with D unclear. The length of the CDR3 is 13 residues. V was pared by 6 bases and J by 4 bases, with 12 bases between. Germline V gene data show CDR1 as MDHEN and CDR2 as SYDVKM. The CDR3 sequence is CASSRNWATEAFF. In nucleotides, the CDR3 is TGTGCCAGCAGCCGCAACTGGGCCACTGAAGCTTTCTTT.

The chain links TRBV30 to TRBJ1-1; D is unresolved. Trimming took off 4 bases at V and 6 bases at J, with 18 bases between the two ends. CDR1 GTSNPN and CDR2 SVGIG come from the germline V gene (reference sequence). The CDR3 spans 14 residues. The CDR3 spells CAWNVLQAAAEAFF. The CDR3 region has the DNA TGTGCCTGGAATGTACTTCAGGCTGCAGCTGAAGCTTTCTTT.

This clone was seen more than once but under ten times. The chain links TRBV4-2 to TRBJ2-1, with 7 bases identical to TRBD2. CDR1 is LGHNA, CDR2 YNFKEQ, per germline. CDR3 length: 16 residues. V was pared by 0 bases and J by 6 bases, with 8 bases of the junction left unmatched. CDR3 region: CASSQDSASGGNEQFF. The DNA for the CDR3 is TGTGCCAGCAGCCAAGATAGCGCTAGCGGAGGCAATGAGCAGTTCTTC.

The chain recombines TRBV27 with TRBJ2-7; D might be TRBD1 (6 bases). Germline CDR1 is MNHEY and CDR2 is SMNVEV (reference sequence). The CDR3 loop spans 13 amino acids. V shed 5 bases and J shed 7 bases, with 15 bases lying between them. Written as DNA, the CDR3 is TGTGCCAGCAGTAATACATACGACAGGGAGCAGTACTTC. This encodes CASSNTYDREQYF.

The chain employs TRBV30 and TRBJ2-1, with unresolved D. The CDR3 contains 13 residues. CDR1 is GTSNPN, CDR2 SVGIG, per germline (reference sequence). The ends were cut back, 0 bases at V and 4 bases at J, with 7 bases in the middle. The CDR3 DNA is TGTGCCTGGAGTGTATACCGGTACAATGAGCAGTTCTTC. Amino acids: CAWSVYRYNEQFF.

This clone occurred a few times. This chain joins TRBV30 and TRBJ2-1, with 7 bases aligning to TRBD1. In germline, CDR1 is GTSNPN, CDR2 SVGIG (reference sequence). Unmatched junction bases numbered 11, after V lost 8 bases and J lost 4 bases. The CDR3 contains 14 residues. CDR3 coding DNA: TGTGCCGGAATCTACAGGGGCGGGTACAATGAGCAGTTCTTC. This gives the protein CAGIYRGGYNEQFF.

The CDR3 loop reads CASSFGGDLGYTF. Here the CDR3 DNA reads TGTGCCAGCAGCTTCGGGGGGGATCTTGGCTACACCTTC. The rearrangement uses TRBV7-2 and TRBJ1-2; TRBD1 might be the D (5 bases). Germline-derived CDR1 and CDR2 are SGHTA and FQGNSA. V was trimmed by 3 bases and J by 7 bases, leaving 12 bases between them. The CDR3 contains 13 residues.

The chain employs TRBV2 and TRBJ1-4, with a weak D call TRBD1 (6 bases). The CDR3 is 14 residues long. Germline CDR1 and CDR2: SNHLY and FYNNEI. V lost 6 bases, J lost 0 bases, and 8 bases lay in between. CDR3 bases: TGTGCCAGCAGGCGACAGGCAACTAATGAAAAACTGTTTTTT. Protein sequence: CASRRQATNEKLFF. Complete variable domain (other parts from reference TRBV2 and TRBJ1-4): EPEVTQTPSHQVTQMGQEVILRCVPISNHLYFYWYRQILGQKVEFLVSFYNNEISEKSEIFDDQFSVERPDGSNFTLKIRSTKLEDSAMYFCASRRQATNEKLFFGSGTQLSVL.

The chain is built from TRBV28 and TRBJ1-5; D not certain. Germline V gene data show CDR1 as MDHEN and CDR2 as SYDVKM. The CDR3 spans 15 residues. V lost 3 bases to trimming and J lost 0 bases, with 9 bases between them. The DNA for the CDR3 is TGTGCCAGCAGTTTGCCGCAGTATAGCAATCAGCCCCAGCATTTT. Encoded protein: CASSLPQYSNQPQHF. Full variable domain (rest looked up from reference TRBV28 and TRBJ1-5): DVKVTQSSRYLVKRTGEKVFLECVQDMDHENMFWYRQDPGLGLRLIYFSYDVKMKEKGDIPEGYSVSREKKERFSLILESASTNQTSMYLCASSLPQYSNQPQHFGDGTRLSIL.

The rearrangement joins TRBV11-2 to TRBJ2-1; D not resolved. The germline V and J ends were trimmed by 6 bases and 0 bases, with 9 bases remaining between them. The germline gives CDR1 SGHAT, CDR2 FQNNGV. This CDR3 has 14 residues. The CDR3 DNA reads as TGTGCCAGCAGTAGAGGTAGCTCCTACAATGAGCAGTTCTTC. It is translated as CASSRGSSYNEQFF.

This clone was observed once. J is TRBJ1-4 and V is TRBV29-1, with unresolved D. V shed 5 bases and J shed 8 bases, with 12 bases lying between them. The CDR3 has 12 residues. From germline, CDR1 is SQVTM and CDR2 ANQGSEA. For the CDR3, the DNA is TGCAGCGTTCGGTCAGGCAGCGAAAAACTGTTTTTT. Protein sequence: CSVRSGSEKLFF.

The genes are TRBV27 and TRBJ2-7; TRBD2 matches 11 bases. Germline CDR1 is MNHEY and CDR2 is SMNVEV (reference sequence). V was clipped by 1 base and J by 7 bases; unmatched bases: 9. The CDR3 extends over 16 amino acids. The CDR3 loop reads CASSLLLAGGPGEQYF. The CDR3 DNA follows: TGTGCCAGCAGTTTATTGTTAGCGGGAGGGCCTGGAGAGCAGTACTTC.

V is TRBV19 and J is TRBJ2-1; 11 nucleotides agree with TRBD2. In germline, CDR1 is LNHDA, CDR2 SQIVND (reference sequence). V trimming: 3 bases; J trimming: 0 bases; junction bases outside the gene matches: 19. The CDR3 runs to 22 residues. The CDR3 loop is CASSIPPGLAASYMSSYNEQFF. The CDR3 nucleotides read TGTGCCAGTAGTATCCCCCCGGGACTAGCGGCCTCTTACATGAGCTCCTACAATGAGCAGTTCTTC.

This clone has just a few counts. The genes are TRBV15 and TRBJ2-7, with D possibly TRBD2 on 5 matching bases. Looked up from germline, CDR1 is LNHNV and CDR2 is YYDKDF (reference sequence). The V end was cut by 0 bases, the J end by 7 bases, with 13 bases between. This CDR3 comprises 14 residues. The CDR3 here is CATSRDGTTGEQYF. In DNA form, the CDR3 reads TGTGCCACCAGCAGAGATGGAACGACGGGGGAGCAGTACTTC.

A few counts support this clone. The V gene is TRBV5-4, the J gene TRBJ1-1; D call uncertain. The CDR3 is made up of 13 amino acids. Trimming removed 8 bases from V and 1 base from J, with 12 bases in between. CDR1 and CDR2 (germline): SGHNT, YYREEE (reference sequence). The CDR3 sequence is CASRMSPNTEAFF. For the CDR3, the DNA is TGTGCCAGTAGAATGTCTCCGAACACTGAAGCTTTCTTT.

This clone was seen a handful of times. The chain is built from TRBV30 and TRBJ1-1, with D uncertain. Looked up from germline, CDR1 is GTSNPN and CDR2 is SVGIG (reference sequence). V was trimmed by 6 bases and J by 0 bases, leaving 11 bases between them. There are 13 residues in the CDR3. CDR3 sequence: CACPNTMNTEAFF. CDR3 DNA: TGTGCCTGCCCAAACACCATGAACACTGAAGCTTTCTTT.

The chain links TRBV30 to TRBJ1-2, with a possible D match to TRBD1 (6 bases). V was trimmed by 2 bases and J by 8 bases, leaving 12 bases between them. Germline CDR1 is GTSNPN and CDR2 is SVGIG (reference sequence). This CDR3 has 12 amino acids. CDR3 nucleotide sequence: TGTGCCTGGAGTAGTTCAGGGGTCGGCTACACCTTC. This codes for CAWSSSGVGYTF. Looking up the rest from reference TRBV30 and TRBJ1-2 gives the full variable domain: SQTIHQWPATLVQPVGSPLSLECTVEGTSNPNLYWYRQAAGRGLQLLFYSVGIGQISSEVPQNLSASRPQDRQFILSSKKLLLSDSGFYLCAWSSSGVGYTFGSGTRLTVV.

This sequence joins TRBV27 and TRBJ2-7, with D tentatively TRBD2 (5 bases). Trimming pared 5 bases from V and 3 bases from J, leaving 17 bases between. This CDR3 comprises 15 residues. CDR1 and CDR2 (germline): MNHEY, SMNVEV (reference sequence). This CDR3 reads CASSMRAVGSYEQYF. In nucleotides, the CDR3 is TGTGCCAGCAGTATGCGGGCCGTTGGAAGCTACGAGCAGTACTTC.

The gene calls are TRBV7-2 and TRBJ1-1; D call uncertain. V shed 3 bases and J shed 5 bases, with 10 bases lying between them. The CDR3 is 13 residues long. The germline V gene encodes CDR1 SGHTA and CDR2 FQGNSA. In DNA form, the CDR3 reads TGTGCCAGCAGCTTTTCTTTCTCGACTGAAGCTTTCTTT. This sequence encodes CASSFSFSTEAFF.